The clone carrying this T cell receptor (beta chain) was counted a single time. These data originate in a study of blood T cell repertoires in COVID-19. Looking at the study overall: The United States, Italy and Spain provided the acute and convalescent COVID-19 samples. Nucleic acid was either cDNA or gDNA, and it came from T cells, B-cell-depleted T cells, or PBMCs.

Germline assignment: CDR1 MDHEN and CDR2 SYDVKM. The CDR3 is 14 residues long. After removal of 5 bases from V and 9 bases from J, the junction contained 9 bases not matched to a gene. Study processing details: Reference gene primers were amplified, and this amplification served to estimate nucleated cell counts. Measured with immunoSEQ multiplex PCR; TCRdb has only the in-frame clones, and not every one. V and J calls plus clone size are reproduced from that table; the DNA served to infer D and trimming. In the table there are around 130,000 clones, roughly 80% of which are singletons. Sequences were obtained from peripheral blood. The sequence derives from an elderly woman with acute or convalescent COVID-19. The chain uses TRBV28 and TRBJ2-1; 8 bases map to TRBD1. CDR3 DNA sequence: TGTGCCAGCAGTGCAGGGGGCCCCCCTCTTGAGCAGTTCTTC. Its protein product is CASSAGGPPLEQFF.